These T cell receptor beta chains were read from a single sample in a study of cytomegalovirus exposure and HLA in healthy donors. Sequencing used immunoSEQ multiplex PCR; TCRdb keeps in-frame clones, though not all of them. Seen here are some 200,000 clones, about 70% observed once, and the top ten hold around 1.9%. Sequenced material: PBMCs. The source of these receptors is a woman in her 30s in good health and CMV-seronegative. The CDR3 runs from the conserved cysteine through the conserved F or W. Each record gives: clone size, V gene, J gene, CDR3 protein. Clone sizes are given selectively: once, few, many, or a class where the clone is expanded.

>-|TRBV30|TRBJ2-3
CAWSGIQGENTDTQYF
>-|TRBV20-1|TRBJ2-5
CSARVAETQYF
>once|TRBV4-1|TRBJ1-1
CASSLGGFTEAFF
>once|TRBV5-1|TRBJ1-2
CASSLASGAGHGYTF
>-|TRBV10-3|TRBJ2-1
CAGGVHNEQFF
>-|TRBV6-6|TRBJ2-3
CASSYNGGSTDTQYF
>few|TRBV6-1|TRBJ2-1
CASSDRGAGTSGRAEQFF
>few|TRBV19|TRBJ1-5
CASSPRQGPSNQPQHF
>-|TRBV7-2|TRBJ2-1
CASSQDIQVEQFF
>-|TRBV9|TRBJ2-7
CASSVEGGGRYEQYF
>-|TRBV15|TRBJ2-1
CATSVPRGRNNEQFF
>-|TRBV5-6|TRBJ2-4
CASSTGTGKSIQYF
>few|TRBV7-8|TRBJ2-4
CASSLARLGQGKNIQYF